Following are 22 T cell receptor beta chains from one sample sequenced in a study of blood T cells in healthy people across ages. For the second PCR, which ran for about 6 to 11 cycles, a sample-barcoded 5' primer and a J-beta primer mix were used. TCRdb itself ran the 5' RACE reads through MiXCR, one entry per CDR3 protein. The table shows about 570,000 distinct CDR3 sequences, with approximately 30% occurring only once. The sequencing input was blood. The receptors were sampled from a woman aged 70-85 years in good health.

J is TRBJ1-1 and V is TRBV20-1, with a tentative D call TRBD1 (5 bases). The V and J ends lost 4 bases and 3 bases respectively, with 15 bases between them. The CDR3 runs to 14 residues. The germline V gene encodes CDR1 DFQATT and CDR2 SNEGSKA (reference sequence). CDR3 nucleotides: TGCAGTGCTACTATACCCGGGACGGACACTGAAGCTTTCTTT. It is translated as CSATIPGTDTEAFF.

This clonotype was detected only a few times. V usage is TRBV29-1 and J usage is TRBJ2-5; TRBD2 might be the D (6 bases). The V end was cut by 3 bases, the J end by 2 bases, with 10 bases between. The germline gives CDR1 SQVTM, CDR2 ANQGSEA. CDR3 length: 13 amino acids. CDR3 amino acids: CSVEGGLQETQYF. The CDR3 bases are TGCAGCGTTGAGGGGGGACTTCAAGAGACCCAGTACTTC. Full variable domain (outside the CDR3, taken from reference TRBV29-1 and TRBJ2-5): SAVISQKPSRDICQRGTSLTIQCQVDSQVTMMFWYRQQPGQSLTLIATANQGSEATYESGFVIDKFPISRPNLTFSTLTVSNMSPEDSSIYLCSVEGGLQETQYFGPGTRLLVL.

The genes are TRBV5-1 and TRBJ1-4, with D tentatively TRBD1 (5 bases). Germline-derived CDR1 and CDR2 are SGHRS and YFSETQ. V lost 5 bases to trimming and J lost 5 bases, with 13 bases between them. This CDR3 is 14 amino acids long. This CDR3 is CASSTGVKNEKLFF. The CDR3 DNA sequence: TGCGCCAGCAGTACAGGAGTGAAAAATGAAAAACTGTTTTTT.

This clonotype was observed a handful of times. This chain joins TRBV11-3 and TRBJ1-6; a weak D match, TRBD1 (5 bases). This CDR3 is 14 amino acids long. Trimming removed 5 bases from V and 7 bases from J, with 12 bases in between. CDR1 is SGHNT and CDR2 is YENEEA in the germline V gene. This chain's CDR3 is CASSQSQGNSPLHF. For the CDR3, the DNA is TGTGCCAGCAGCCAAAGTCAGGGAAATTCACCCCTCCACTTT.

The V and J genes are TRBV7-9 and TRBJ1-3; D gene unclear. The CDR3 spans 15 residues. The V end was cut by 4 bases, the J end by 1 base, with 11 bases between. Germline V gene sequence: CDR1 SEHNR, CDR2 FQNEAQ (reference sequence). CDR3: CASSSSKGSGNTIYF. The CDR3 DNA reads as TGTGCCAGCAGCTCGAGTAAAGGTTCTGGAAACACCATATATTTT.

The chain links TRBV15 to TRBJ1-5; D unresolved. CDR1 is LNHNV, CDR2 YYDKDF, per germline (reference sequence). The CDR3 sequence is 12 residues long. V was clipped by 6 bases and J by 4 bases, with 7 bases between them. As DNA, the CDR3 is TGTGCCACCAGTCCCGTTAATCAGCCCCAGCATTTT. Protein product: CATSPVNQPQHF.

This clonotype was detected only a few times. J is TRBJ2-1 and V is TRBV7-2; 12 nucleotides align to TRBD2. V lost 5 bases to trimming and J lost 3 bases; unmatched junction nucleotides: 5. The CDR3 runs to 16 residues. The V gene's germline CDR1 is SGHTA and CDR2 FQGNSA. The chain's CDR3 is CASSTGLAGIYNEQFF. CDR3 DNA sequence: TGTGCCAGCAGCACCGGACTAGCGGGGATCTACAATGAGCAGTTCTTC.

CDR3 loop: CASSSSGQVYEQYF. CDR3 nucleotides: TGTGCCAGCAGTAGTTCGGGACAGGTTTACGAGCAGTACTTC. This sequence joins TRBV12-3 or TRBV12-4 and TRBJ2-7, with 8 nucleotides matching TRBD1. The V and J ends lost 5 bases and 4 bases, in that order; junction bases with no gene match: 7. This CDR3 is 14 amino acids long.

This clonotype occurred a few times. V usage is TRBV5-1 and J usage is TRBJ2-1, with 8 positions matching TRBD2. The CDR3 contains 17 residues. The germline V gene encodes CDR1 SGHRS and CDR2 YFSETQ. Trimming took 0 bases from V and 10 from J; bases not matched to a gene: 15. CDR3 loop: CASSLGGVGTRRQEQFF. The CDR3 DNA follows: TGCGCCAGCAGCTTGGGTGGAGTCGGGACTAGACGCCAGGAGCAGTTCTTC.

This chain uses TRBV4-3 with TRBJ2-5; D call uncertain. The J call is uncertain, as TRBJ2-1 better fits the DNA end. The CDR3 is 13 amino acids. Germline CDR1 and CDR2: LGHNA and YSLEER. CDR3 residues: CASSQAGDNEQFF. The CDR3 DNA follows: TGCGCCAGCAGCCAAGCTGGCGACAATGAGCAGTTCTTC.

This sequence joins TRBV5-1 and TRBJ1-1; D uncertain. Trimming took 3 bases from V and 1 from J, leaving 13 bases between them. The CDR3 covers 15 residues. CDR1 SGHRS and CDR2 YFSETQ come from the germline V gene. For the CDR3, the DNA is TGCGCCAGCAGCTCCATTCCGTACGAGAACACTGAAGCTTTCTTT. Encoded protein: CASSSIPYENTEAFF.

The V call is TRBV12-3 or TRBV12-4, the J call TRBJ2-5; 9 bases line up with TRBD1. The end of the DNA fits TRBJ2-1 better, so the J call may be wrong. CDR3 length equals 15 residues. In DNA, the CDR3 is TGTGCCAGCAGTGCAGCGGGACAGGGCCATTTCGAGCAGTTCTTC. It specifies CASSAAGQGHFEQFF.

V gene TRBV4-2 combines with J gene TRBJ2-7; TRBD2 agrees at 8 bases. The CDR3 loop spans 15 amino acids. Trimming removed 0 bases from V and 5 bases from J; junction bases left unmatched: 6. Germline-derived CDR1 and CDR2 are LGHNA and YNFKEQ. This CDR3 is CASSQDSGGSDEQYF. CDR3 nucleotide sequence: TGTGCCAGCAGCCAAGACAGCGGGGGATCCGACGAGCAGTACTTC.

The rearrangement links TRBV7-9 to TRBJ2-5; the match to TRBD2 covers 11 bases. With 3 bases clipped from V and 0 bases from J, the junction kept 0 bases outside the gene matches. Germline V gene sequence: CDR1 SEHNR, CDR2 FQNEAQ (reference sequence). The length of the CDR3 is 15 residues. The CDR3 region is CASSLGLADQETQYF. In nucleotides, the CDR3 is TGTGCCAGCAGCTTGGGACTAGCGGACCAAGAGACCCAGTACTTC.

The chain couples TRBV7-9 to TRBJ2-1, with 9 nucleotides matching TRBD2. CDR1 SEHNR and CDR2 FQNEAQ come from the germline V gene (reference sequence). Trimming at V came to 5 bases and at J to 10 bases, leaving 12 bases not matched to a gene. The length of the CDR3 is 15 residues. CDR3 region: CASSKPGLAISEQFF. Here the CDR3 DNA reads TGTGCCAGCAGCAAACCGGGACTAGCTATAAGCGAGCAGTTCTTC.

This clonotype appeared a few times. The chain has TRBV11-3 and TRBJ2-7; a weak D match, TRBD2 (5 bases). V shed 4 bases and J shed 1 base, with 20 bases lying between them. The germline CDR1 and CDR2 sequences are SGHNT and YENEEA. The CDR3 loop spans 17 amino acids. In DNA form, the CDR3 reads TGTGCCAGCAGCTCCCCCCGGGGTACTAAATTATCCTACGAGCAGTACTTC. Encoded protein: CASSSPRGTKLSYEQYF.

The rearrangement uses TRBV12-3 or TRBV12-4 and TRBJ2-2; D is perhaps TRBD1 (6 bases). V was clipped by 6 bases and J by 7 bases, with 15 bases between them. CDR3 size: 14 residues. CDR3: CASSITQGNGELFF. CDR3 DNA sequence: TGTGCCAGCAGCATCACCCAGGGGAACGGGGAGCTGTTTTTT.

In its sample, this clonotype was seen a few times. J is TRBJ2-7 and V is TRBV4-2, with D possibly matching TRBD2 (5 bases). The CDR3 is made up of 15 amino acids. Between the trimmed V and J ends, which lost 1 base and 5 bases, there was a span of 15 bases. Germline V gene lookup returns CDR1 LGHNA and CDR2 YNFKEQ. As DNA, the CDR3 is TGTGCCAGCAGCCAAGTTTTAGTAGCGCTGAACGAGCAGTACTTC. This translates into CASSQVLVALNEQYF.

This clonotype was observed a few times. The V call is TRBV12-3 or TRBV12-4, the J call TRBJ1-2; the match to TRBD1 covers 9 bases. With V trimmed by 6 bases and J by 7 bases, 15 bases remained unmatched. The CDR3 has 16 residues. In DNA, the CDR3 is TGTGCCAGCAGCTCCTGGGGACAGGGCCTCTATTCTGGCTACACCTTC. This translates into CASSSWGQGLYSGYTF.

This rearrangement joins TRBV11-2 to TRBJ2-5, with D perhaps TRBD2 (6 bases). The end of the DNA is better explained by TRBJ2-1, so the J call may be wrong. CDR3 size: 14 residues. Germline V CDR1 and CDR2: SGHAT, FQNNGV. The CDR3 here is CASSQPSEGREQFF. The CDR3 nucleotides are TGTGCCAGCAGCCAGCCCTCGGAGGGTCGTGAGCAGTTCTTC.

The CDR3 here is CASSLGPERNEQFF. CDR3 in DNA: TGTGCCAGCAGCTTAGGCCCGGAGCGAAATGAGCAGTTCTTC. The chain recombines TRBV7-8 with TRBJ2-5; D unclear. The J call may be mistaken, given a closer DNA end match to TRBJ2-1. CDR1 is SGHVS and CDR2 is FQNEAQ in the germline V gene. The CDR3 contains 14 residues.

This clonotype was observed a handful of times. The gene calls are TRBV29-1 and TRBJ2-3, with 7 bases identical to TRBD1. CDR3 length: 14 amino acids. The junction had 9 bases not matched to a gene; V was cut back by 7 bases and J by 2 bases. Germline CDR1 SQVTM, CDR2 ANQGSEA. The CDR3 loop reads CSASDRFYTDTQYF. DNA of the CDR3: TGCAGCGCATCGGACAGGTTTTACACAGATACGCAGTATTTT.